The 8 T cell receptor beta chains below were found in one sample sequenced in a study of T cell repertoires in cytomegalovirus infection. TCRdb passed the reads through MiXCR, listing each CDR3 protein once. The data show 110,000 to 150,000 distinct CDR3 sequences, 5.5% to 7% seen once. The sequencing input was PBMCs. These TCRs come from a human donor in good health (CMV status not recorded). Some clones in this sample may be carry-over from other donors' samples.

The chain is built from TRBV6-6 and TRBJ1-1; D unresolved. Looked up from germline, CDR1 is MNHNY and CDR2 is SVGAGI (reference sequence). Trimming cost V 7 bases and J 1 base, with 10 bases left between them. The CDR3 is 13 amino acids. In DNA form, the CDR3 reads TGTGCCAGCACGACCAACTCGAACACTGAAGCTTTCTTT. This gives the protein CASTTNSNTEAFF.

This clonotype appeared a few times. The rearrangement joins TRBV3-1 to TRBJ1-2, with D tentatively TRBD1 (6 bases). The CDR3 extends over 12 amino acids. Germline lookup yields CDR1 LGHDT and CDR2 YNNKEL (reference sequence). Trimming removed 0 bases at V and 8 bases at J, with 7 bases between. The CDR3 loop reads CASSQEQGGYTF. In DNA, the CDR3 is TGTGCCAGCAGCCAAGAACAGGGAGGCTACACCTTC.

This clonotype was detected many times. The rearrangement uses TRBV6-1 and TRBJ2-7; tentatively, D is TRBD1 or TRBD2 (6 bases each). CDR1 MNHNS and CDR2 SASEGT come from the germline V gene. With 5 bases removed from V and 3 bases from J, the gap between germline ends came to 11 bases. The CDR3 totals 13 residues. The DNA of the CDR3 is TGTGCCAGCAGTCGGACAGCGGGCTACGAGCAGTACTTC. It codes for CASSRTAGYEQYF.

This clonotype was observed at least ten times. CDR3 protein: CASSRGTGGITGELFF. CDR3 nucleotides: TGTGCCAGCAGCCGAGGGACAGGGGGGATCACCGGGGAGCTGTTTTTT. The V gene is TRBV7-2, the J gene TRBJ2-2; TRBD1 matches at 11 bases. J gave up 4 bases and V 5 bases, and 6 bases lay outside the gene matches. The CDR3 is 16 amino acids. Germline lookup yields CDR1 SGHTA and CDR2 FQGNSA.

Concerning this clonotype: It may be a read error: a sequence one base away is much more abundant. The chain has TRBV12-3 or TRBV12-4 and TRBJ1-1; no clear D. The CDR3 covers 15 residues. V lost 7 bases and J 1 base, leaving 16 bases between the germline ends. The CDR3, as DNA: TGTGCCAGCACCTTGACGGGAGCTAGGAACACTGAAGCTTTCTTT. Its translation is CASTLTGARNTEAFF.

This clonotype showed up many times. The V and J genes are TRBV28 and TRBJ1-2; TRBD1 matches at 12 bases. Trimming took 6 bases from V and 4 from J; bases not matched to a gene: 9. Germline CDR1 and CDR2: MDHEN and SYDVKM. The CDR3 covers 16 residues. CDR3 sequence reads: CASRGTGGAFIYGYTF. The CDR3 nucleotides read TGTGCCAGCAGGGGGACAGGGGGCGCATTTATCTATGGCTACACCTTC.

There are many counts of this clonotype. V and J are TRBV28 and TRBJ2-7; D unclear. Germline V CDR1 and CDR2: MDHEN, SYDVKM. The CDR3 extends over 11 amino acids. V was clipped by 4 bases and J by 8 bases, with 9 bases between them. The CDR3 region is CASSSDVKQYF. CDR3 coding DNA: TGTGCCAGCAGTTCTGACGTTAAGCAGTACTTC.

The V gene is TRBV20-1, the J gene TRBJ2-1; TRBD2 aligns across 15 bases. Per the germline V gene, CDR1 is DFQATT and CDR2 is SNEGSKA (reference sequence). The CDR3 consists of 18 residues. The V gene end was trimmed by 0 bases and the J gene end by 8 bases; junction bases not matched to a gene: 11. CDR3 coding DNA: TGCAGTGCTAGAGATGTCGGGACTAGCGGGGGGCCCCCATATGAGCAGTTCTTC. It translates to CSARDVGTSGGPPYEQFF.